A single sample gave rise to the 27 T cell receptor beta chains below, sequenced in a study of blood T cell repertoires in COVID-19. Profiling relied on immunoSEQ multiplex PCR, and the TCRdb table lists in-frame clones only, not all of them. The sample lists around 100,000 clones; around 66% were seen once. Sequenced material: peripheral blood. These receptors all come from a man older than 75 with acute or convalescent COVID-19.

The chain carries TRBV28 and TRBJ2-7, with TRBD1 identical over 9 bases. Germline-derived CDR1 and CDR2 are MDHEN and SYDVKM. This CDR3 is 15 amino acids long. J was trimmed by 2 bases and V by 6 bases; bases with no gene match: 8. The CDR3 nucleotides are TGTGCCAGCAGCACAGGGGGGACAGGGACCTACGAGCAGTACTTC. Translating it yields CASSTGGTGTYEQYF.

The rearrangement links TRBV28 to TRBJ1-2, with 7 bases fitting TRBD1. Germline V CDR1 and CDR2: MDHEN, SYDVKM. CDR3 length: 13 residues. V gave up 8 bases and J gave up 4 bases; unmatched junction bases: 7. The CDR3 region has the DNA TGTGCCAGCGGGCAGGGGGGATTCTATGGCTACACCTTC. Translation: CASGQGGFYGYTF.

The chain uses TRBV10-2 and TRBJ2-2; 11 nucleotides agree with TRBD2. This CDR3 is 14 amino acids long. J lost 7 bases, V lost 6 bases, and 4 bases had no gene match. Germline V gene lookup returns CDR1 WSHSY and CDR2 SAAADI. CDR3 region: CASRGSGRVGELFF. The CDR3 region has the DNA TGCGCCAGCAGGGGTAGCGGGAGGGTCGGGGAGCTGTTTTTT.

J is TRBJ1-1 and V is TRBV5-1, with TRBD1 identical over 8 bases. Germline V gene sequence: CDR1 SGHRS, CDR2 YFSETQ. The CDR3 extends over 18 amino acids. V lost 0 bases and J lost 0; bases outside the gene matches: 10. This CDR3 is CASSLVSRGLGMNTEAFF. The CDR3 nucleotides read TGCGCCAGCAGCTTGGTCAGCAGGGGGCTGGGAATGAACACTGAAGCTTTCTTT.

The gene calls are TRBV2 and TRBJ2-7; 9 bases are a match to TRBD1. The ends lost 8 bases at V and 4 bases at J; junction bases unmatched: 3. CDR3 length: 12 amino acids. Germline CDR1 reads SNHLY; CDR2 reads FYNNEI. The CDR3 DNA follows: TGTGCCAGCGGGACAGGGCTTTACGAGCAGTACTTC. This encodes CASGTGLYEQYF.

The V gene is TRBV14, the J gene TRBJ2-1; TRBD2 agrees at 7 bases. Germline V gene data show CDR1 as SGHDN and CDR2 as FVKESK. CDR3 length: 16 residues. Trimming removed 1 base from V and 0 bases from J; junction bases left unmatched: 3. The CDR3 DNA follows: TGTGCCAGCAGCCAAGTTGGCGGGAGCTCCTACAATGAGCAGTTCTTC. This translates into CASSQVGGSSYNEQFF.

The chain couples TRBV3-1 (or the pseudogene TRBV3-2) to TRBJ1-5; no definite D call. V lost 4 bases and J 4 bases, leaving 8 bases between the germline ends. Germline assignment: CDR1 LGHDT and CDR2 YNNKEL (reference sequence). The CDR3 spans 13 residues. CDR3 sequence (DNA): TGTGCCAGCAGCCCCCGGAGGAATCAGCCCCAGCATTTT. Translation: CASSPRRNQPQHF.

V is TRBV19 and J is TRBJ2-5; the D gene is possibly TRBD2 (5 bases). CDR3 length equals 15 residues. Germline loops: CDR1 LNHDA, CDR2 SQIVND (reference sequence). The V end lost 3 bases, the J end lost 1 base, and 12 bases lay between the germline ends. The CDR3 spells CASSIIGGSQETQYF. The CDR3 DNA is TGTGCCAGTAGTATTATCGGTGGGAGCCAAGAGACCCAGTACTTC. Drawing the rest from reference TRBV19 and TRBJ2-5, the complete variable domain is DGGITQSPKYLFRKEGQNVTLSCEQNLNHDAMYWYRQDPGQGLRLIYYSQIVNDFQKGDIAEGYSVSREKKESFPLTVTSAQKNPTAFYLCASSIIGGSQETQYFGPGTRLLVL.

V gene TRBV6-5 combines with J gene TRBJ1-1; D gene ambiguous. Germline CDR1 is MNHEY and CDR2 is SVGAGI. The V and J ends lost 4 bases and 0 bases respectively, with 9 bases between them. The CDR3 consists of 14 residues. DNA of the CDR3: TGTGCCAGCAGTTTCGGGGAGATGAACACTGAAGCTTTCTTT. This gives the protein CASSFGEMNTEAFF.

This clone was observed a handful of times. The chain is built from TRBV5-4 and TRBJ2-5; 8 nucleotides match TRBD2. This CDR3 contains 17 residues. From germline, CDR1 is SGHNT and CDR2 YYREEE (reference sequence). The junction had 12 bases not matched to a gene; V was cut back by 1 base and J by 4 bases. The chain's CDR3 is CASSLKGGRPTLETQYF. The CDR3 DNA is TGTGCCAGCAGCTTGAAGGGCGGGAGGCCCACCTTAGAGACCCAGTACTTC.

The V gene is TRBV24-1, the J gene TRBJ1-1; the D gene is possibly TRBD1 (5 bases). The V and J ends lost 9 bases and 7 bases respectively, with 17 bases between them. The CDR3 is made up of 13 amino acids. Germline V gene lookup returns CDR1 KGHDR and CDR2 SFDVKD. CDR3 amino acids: CATLSPGGSEAFF. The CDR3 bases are TGTGCCACCCTTTCCCCCGGGGGTAGTGAAGCTTTCTTT.

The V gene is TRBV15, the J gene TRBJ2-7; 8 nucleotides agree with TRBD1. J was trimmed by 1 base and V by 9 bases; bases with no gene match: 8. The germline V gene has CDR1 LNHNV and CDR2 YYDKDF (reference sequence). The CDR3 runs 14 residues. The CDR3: CATKGQGPSYEQYF. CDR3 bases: TGTGCCACAAAAGGACAGGGCCCTTCCTACGAGCAGTACTTC. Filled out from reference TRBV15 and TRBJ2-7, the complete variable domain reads DAMVIQNPRYQVTQFGKPVTLSCSQTLNHNVMYWYQQKSSQAPKLLFHYYDKDFNNEADTPDNFQSRRPNTSFCFLDIRSPGLGDTAMYLCATKGQGPSYEQYFGPGTRLTVT.

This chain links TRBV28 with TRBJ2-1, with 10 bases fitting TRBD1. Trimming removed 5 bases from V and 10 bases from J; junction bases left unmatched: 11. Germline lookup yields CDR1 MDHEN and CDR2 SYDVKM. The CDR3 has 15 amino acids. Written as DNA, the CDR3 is TGTGCCAGCAGTCCGCCGGGACAGGGGTCGGAGGAGCAGTTCTTC. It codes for CASSPPGQGSEEQFF.

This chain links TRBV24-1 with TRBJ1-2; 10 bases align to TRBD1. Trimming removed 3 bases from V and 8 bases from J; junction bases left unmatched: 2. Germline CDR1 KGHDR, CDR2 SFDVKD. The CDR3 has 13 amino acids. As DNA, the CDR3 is TGTGCCACCAGTGATGGGGACAGGGGAGGCTACACCTTC. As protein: CATSDGDRGGYTF.

CDR3 loop: CASSRGQGLTGELFF. The CDR3 nucleotides are TGTGCCAGCTCACGGGGACAGGGATTAACCGGGGAGCTGTTTTTT. The rearrangement joins TRBV18 to TRBJ2-2; 9 nucleotides align to TRBD1. With V trimmed by 4 bases and J by 5 bases, 5 bases remained unmatched. This CDR3 contains 15 residues. From germline, CDR1 is KGHSH and CDR2 LQKENI.

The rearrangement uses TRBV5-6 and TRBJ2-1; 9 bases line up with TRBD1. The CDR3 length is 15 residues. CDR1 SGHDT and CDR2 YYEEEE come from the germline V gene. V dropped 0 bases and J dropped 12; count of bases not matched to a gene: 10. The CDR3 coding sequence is TGTGCCAGCAGCTTGGGGATGGGACAGGGTCAGAGGCAGTTCTTC. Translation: CASSLGMGQGQRQFF.

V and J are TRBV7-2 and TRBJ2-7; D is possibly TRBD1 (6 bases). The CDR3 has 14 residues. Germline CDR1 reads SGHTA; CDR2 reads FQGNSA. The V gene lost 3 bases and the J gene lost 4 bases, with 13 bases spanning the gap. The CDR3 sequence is CASSLGAPLYEQYF. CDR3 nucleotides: TGTGCCAGCAGCTTGGGGGCGCCGTTGTACGAGCAGTACTTC.

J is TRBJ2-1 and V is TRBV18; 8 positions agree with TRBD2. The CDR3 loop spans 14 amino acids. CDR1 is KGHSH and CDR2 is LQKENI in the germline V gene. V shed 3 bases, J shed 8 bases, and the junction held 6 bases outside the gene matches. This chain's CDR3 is CASSPGRALDEQFF. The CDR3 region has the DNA TGTGCCAGCTCACCCGGGAGGGCCCTTGATGAGCAGTTCTTC. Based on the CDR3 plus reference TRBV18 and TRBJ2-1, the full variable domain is NAGVMQNPRHLVRRRGQEARLRCSPMKGHSHVYWYRQLPEEGLKFMVYLQKENIIDESGMPKERFSAEFPKEGPSILRIQQVVRGDSAAYFCASSPGRALDEQFFGPGTRLTVL.

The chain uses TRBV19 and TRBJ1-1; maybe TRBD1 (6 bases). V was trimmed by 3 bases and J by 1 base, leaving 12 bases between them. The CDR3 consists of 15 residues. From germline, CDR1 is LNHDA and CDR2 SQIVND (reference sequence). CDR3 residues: CASSIAGAPNTEAFF. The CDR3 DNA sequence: TGTGCCAGTAGTATTGCGGGGGCCCCGAACACTGAAGCTTTCTTT.

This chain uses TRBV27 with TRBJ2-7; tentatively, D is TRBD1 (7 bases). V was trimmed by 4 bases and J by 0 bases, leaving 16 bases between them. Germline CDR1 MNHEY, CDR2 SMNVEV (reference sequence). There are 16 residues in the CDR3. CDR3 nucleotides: TGTGCCAGCAGTTCCCTCCGACAGGGACTCTCCTACGAGCAGTACTTC. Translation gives CASSSLRQGLSYEQYF.

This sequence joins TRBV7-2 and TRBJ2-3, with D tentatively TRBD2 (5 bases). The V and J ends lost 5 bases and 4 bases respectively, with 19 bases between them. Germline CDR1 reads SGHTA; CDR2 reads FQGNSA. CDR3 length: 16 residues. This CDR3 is CASSAPRTFNADTQYF. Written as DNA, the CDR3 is TGTGCCAGCAGCGCACCACGGACTTTTAACGCAGATACGCAGTATTTT.

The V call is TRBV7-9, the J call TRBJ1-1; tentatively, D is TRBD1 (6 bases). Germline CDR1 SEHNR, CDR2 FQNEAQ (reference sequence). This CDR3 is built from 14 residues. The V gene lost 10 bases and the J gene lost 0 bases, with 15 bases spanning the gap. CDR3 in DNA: TGTGCCACCGAAAGGACAGAATTGAACACTGAAGCTTTCTTT. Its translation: CATERTELNTEAFF.

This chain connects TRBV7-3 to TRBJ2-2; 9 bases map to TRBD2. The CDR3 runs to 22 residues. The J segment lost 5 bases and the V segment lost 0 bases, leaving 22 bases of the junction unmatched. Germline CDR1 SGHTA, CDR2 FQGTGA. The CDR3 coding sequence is TGTGCCAGCAGCTTAACCGGGACTAGCCTCCGATTTGAATTGGGCAAGACCGGGGAGCTGTTTTTT. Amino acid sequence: CASSLTGTSLRFELGKTGELFF.

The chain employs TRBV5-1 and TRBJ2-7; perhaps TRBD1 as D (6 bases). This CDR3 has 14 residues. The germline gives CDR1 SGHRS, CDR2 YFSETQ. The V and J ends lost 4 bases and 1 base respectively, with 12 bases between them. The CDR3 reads CASSGTGLSYEQYF. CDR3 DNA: TGCGCCAGCAGCGGCACAGGGCTGTCCTACGAGCAGTACTTC.

In nucleotides, the CDR3 is TGTGCCAGCAGCCAAGTGGCGGGAGGGCCCCAGGAGCAGTTCTTC. This gives the protein CASSQVAGGPQEQFF. The V call is TRBV14, the J call TRBJ2-1; 9 bases match TRBD2. This CDR3 has 15 amino acids. V dropped 1 base and J dropped 10; count of bases not matched to a gene: 8. Germline CDR1 is SGHDN and CDR2 is FVKESK.

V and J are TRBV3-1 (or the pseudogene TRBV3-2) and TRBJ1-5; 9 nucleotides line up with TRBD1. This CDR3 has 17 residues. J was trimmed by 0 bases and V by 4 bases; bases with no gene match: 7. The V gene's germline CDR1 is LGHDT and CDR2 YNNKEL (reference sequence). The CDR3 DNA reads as TGTGCCAGCAGCCGGAGGGCGGGACAGGGTAGCAATCAGCCCCAGCATTTT. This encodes CASSRRAGQGSNQPQHF.

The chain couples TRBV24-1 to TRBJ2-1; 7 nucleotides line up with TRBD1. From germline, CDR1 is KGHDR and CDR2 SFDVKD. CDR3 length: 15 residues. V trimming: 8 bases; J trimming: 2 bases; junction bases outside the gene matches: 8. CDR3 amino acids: CATTTGKIPYNEQFF. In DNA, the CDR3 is TGTGCCACCACGACAGGGAAGATCCCCTACAATGAGCAGTTCTTC.